A selection of T cell receptor beta chains follows, all from one sample in a study of cytomegalovirus exposure and HLA in healthy donors. Libraries were prepared by immunoSEQ multiplex PCR; TCRdb keeps only in-frame clonotypes and omits some of them. This sample has 150,000 to 200,000 clones, with under 9.5% found just once. Sequenced sample: PBMCs. The receptors were sampled from a woman aged 25-40 years in good health and CMV-seropositive. Each CDR3 is given with its conserved first and last residue. The D gene is left open where the match is weak. Size tells how often a clone was seen (once, few, many) or the class of an expanded clone, and some rows leave it out.

TRBV4-2	.	.	16	TRBJ2-7	TGTGCCAGCAGCCCGTTTGAGAGCGTTAGCTCCTACGAGCAGTACTTC	CASSPFESVSSYEQYF
TRBV5-1	.	TRBD1	14	TRBJ1-1	TGCGCCAGCAGCTTACAGGGGGGGAACTCTGCAGCTTTCTTT	CASSLQGGNSAAFF
TRBV30	.	.	12	TRBJ2-1	TGTGCCTGGAGTGATGACAGGCCGGAGCAGTTCTTC	CAWSDDRPEQFF
TRBV19	.	.	12	TRBJ2-7	TGTGCCAGTAGAGGTGTCTACGGGGGGCAGTACTTC	CASRGVYGGQYF
TRBV6-4	.	.	13	TRBJ2-1	TGTGCCAGCAGTCGAGACAGATTACTCGAGCAGTTCTTC	CASSRDRLLEQFF
TRBV6-1	.	TRBD2	15	TRBJ2-1	TGTGCCAGCAGGGGGCTAGCGGGAAGCTACAATGAGCAGTTCTTC	CASRGLAGSYNEQFF
TRBV2	.	.	13	TRBJ1-1	TGTGCCAGCAGTGCACAAAAGATCACTAAAGCTTTCTTT	CASSAQKITKAFF
TRBV9	.	.	14	TRBJ2-5	TGTGCCAGCAGCCCCCGTATCCGGCAAGAGACCCAGTACTTC	CASSPRIRQETQYF
TRBV19	few	.	14	TRBJ1-1	TGTGCCAGTAGTATAGTTGAGGGGAGGACTGAAGCTTTCTTT	CASSIVEGRTEAFF
TRBV4-1	.	TRBD1	15	TRBJ2-7	TGCGCCAGCTCCCTAATAATGACAGGGACCTACGAGCAGTACTTC	CASSLIMTGTYEQYF
TRBV13	few	.	16	TRBJ2-5	TGTGCCAGCAGCTTGGCACAGGCCGGCACGTCGGAGACCCAGTACTTC	CASSLAQAGTSETQYF
TRBV29-1	.	.	14	TRBJ2-1	TGCAGCGCTTCGGTGGTTAGCTCCTACAATGAGCAGTTCTTC	CSASVVSSYNEQFF
TRBV2	.	TRBD1	14	TRBJ2-7	TGTGCCAGCAGTGCGGGGACAGGGAGGCTCGAGCAGTACTTC	CASSAGTGRLEQYF
TRBV5-6	few	.	15	TRBJ2-7	TGTGCCAGCAGCTTCTCACCCGCGAACTCCTACGAGCAGTACTTC	CASSFSPANSYEQYF
TRBV2	.	TRBD2	15	TRBJ2-1	TGTGCCAGCAGAAGGACTAGCGGGACCCACAATGAGCAGTTCTTC	CASRRTSGTHNEQFF
TRBV19	few	TRBD1	14	TRBJ1-5	TGTGCCAGTTGGGACAGGGGGTACAATCAGCCCCAGCATTTT	CASWDRGYNQPQHF
TRBV14	few	TRBD2	16	TRBJ2-5	TGTGCCAGCAGCCAAACTGGGGCGGGAGTTGGAGAGACCCAGTACTTC	CASSQTGAGVGETQYF
TRBV7-9	.	TRBD1	17	TRBJ1-1	TGTGCCAGCAGCCCTCGGACAGGGATGGTACGGTATGCTGAAGCTTTCTTT	CASSPRTGMVRYAEAFF
TRBV4-1	.	.	15	TRBJ1-2	TGCGCCAGCAGCCAAGTCGGACACGGAACGTATGGCTACACCTTC	CASSQVGHGTYGYTF
TRBV10-3	few	TRBD1	16	TRBJ1-6	TGTGCCATCAGTGAGTCGAGGGGGACAGCTAATTCACCCCTCCACTTT	CAISESRGTANSPLHF
TRBV6-1	.	.	13	TRBJ2-5	TGTGCCAGCAGTGACGGGTTTCCCCTTAACCAGTACTTC	CASSDGFPLNQYF
TRBV23-1	.	TRBD1	15	TRBJ2-7	TGCGCCAGCCCTCAGGGGGACAGGGGTTGCTACGAGCAGTACTTC	CASPQGDRGCYEQYF
TRBV5-4	.	TRBD1	14	TRBJ2-5	TGTGCCAGCAGCTCGAAACAGGGGGCTGAGACCCAGTACTTC	CASSSKQGAETQYF
TRBV5-1	.	TRBD2	13	TRBJ2-1	TGCGCCAGCACTGGGGAGGGGACGGGCGAGCAGTTCTTC	CASTGEGTGEQFF
TRBV4-2	few	TRBD2	21	TRBJ2-1	TGTGCCAGCAGCCAACTTTTAGCTAGCGGGGTCCCGAGGAGCTCCTACAATGAGCAGTTCTTC	CASSQLLASGVPRSSYNEQFF
TRBV5-4	few	TRBD1	14	TRBJ2-7	TGTGCCAGCAGACTAGCAGGGGGCCCCTACGAGCAGTACTTC	CASRLAGGPYEQYF
TRBV5-1	.	TRBD2	16	TRBJ2-7	TGCGCCAGCAGCTGGCCCCGGGACGGGGGGTCCTACGAGCAGTACTTC	CASSWPRDGGSYEQYF
TRBV15	.	TRBD1	17	TRBJ2-3	TGTGCCACCAGCAGAACCGATCCGGGACAGGGAACAGATACGCAGTATTTT	CATSRTDPGQGTDTQYF
TRBV6-5	.	.	16	TRBJ2-7	TGTGCCAGCAGTTCATCCCGAGGGAGAAGAACCTACGAGCAGTACTTC	CASSSSRGRRTYEQYF
TRBV6-7	.	.	17	TRBJ2-7	TGTGCCAGCAGTTACTCGCCAGGGGATGTTCCTTTCTACGAGCAGTACTTC	CASSYSPGDVPFYEQYF
TRBV9	few	TRBD2	14	TRBJ2-5	TGTGCCAGCAGCTTGGGACTAGCGGGAGAGACCCAGTACTTC	CASSLGLAGETQYF
TRBV7-3	.	TRBD1	14	TRBJ2-7	TGTGCCAGCAGCTTAGCCGGACAGGGTTACGAGCAGTACTTC	CASSLAGQGYEQYF
TRBV4-1	.	.	15	TRBJ1-2	TGCGCCAGCAGCAGGACTACCATCGGGCCCTATGGCTACACCTTC	CASSRTTIGPYGYTF
TRBV2	few	.	13	TRBJ2-7	TGTGCCAGCAGTGAAAGCGCAACCTACGAGCAGTACTTC	CASSESATYEQYF
TRBV5-1	.	.	16	TRBJ2-4	TGCGCCAGCAGCTTGAACCCAGGGGTTGCCAAAAACATTCAGTACTTC	CASSLNPGVAKNIQYF
TRBV27	.	.	15	TRBJ2-1	TGTGCCAGCAGTCTTTCCCCTAGCGTCTACAATGAGCAGTTCTTC	CASSLSPSVYNEQFF
TRBV9	.	.	14	TRBJ1-1	TGTGCCAGCAGCGTAGCTGGGGGAGGCACTGAAGCTTTCTTT	CASSVAGGGTEAFF
TRBV18	few	TRBD2	15	TRBJ2-1	TGTGCCAGCTCACCCCTAGCGGGGACCTACAATGAGCAGTTCTTC	CASSPLAGTYNEQFF